This section outlines one T cell receptor (beta chain) sequence together with its context. One end of the junction does not line up with germline, which may come from a read error. The data are from a study of cytomegalovirus exposure and HLA in healthy donors. Primers for the PCR totalled 60 Vbeta and 13 Jbeta. The method was immunoSEQ multiplex PCR; TCRdb's version includes in-frame clones alone and lacks a portion of them. The sample yields 270,000 or so clones, about 93% seen once. The clonotype originates from a girl aged 2-10 years in good health and CMV-seronegative. The sequencing input was PBMCs.

The CDR3 protein is CSSSLDRTGALVANVLTF. CDR3 sequence (DNA): TGTTCCAGCAGCTTAGATAGGACAGGGGCGCTAGTGGCCAACGTCCTGACTTTC. The gene calls are TRBV7-9 and TRBJ2-6, with 9 bases matching TRBD1. The V gene's germline CDR1 is SEHNR and CDR2 FQNEAQ (reference sequence). The CDR3 has 18 amino acids.